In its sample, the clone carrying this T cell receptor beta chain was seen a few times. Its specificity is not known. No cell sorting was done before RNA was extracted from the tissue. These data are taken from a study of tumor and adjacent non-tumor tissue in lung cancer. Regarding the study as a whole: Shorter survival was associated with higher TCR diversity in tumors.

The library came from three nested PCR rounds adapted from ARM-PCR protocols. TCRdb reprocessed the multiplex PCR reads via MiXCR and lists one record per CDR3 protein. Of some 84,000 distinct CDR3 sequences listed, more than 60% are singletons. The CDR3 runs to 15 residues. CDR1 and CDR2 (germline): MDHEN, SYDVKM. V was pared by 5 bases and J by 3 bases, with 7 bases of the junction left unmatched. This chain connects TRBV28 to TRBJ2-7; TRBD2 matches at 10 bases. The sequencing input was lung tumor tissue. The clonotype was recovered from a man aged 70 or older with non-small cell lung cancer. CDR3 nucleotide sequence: TGTGCCAGCAGTGATCCTAGCGGGAGACACTACGAGCAGTACTTC. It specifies CASSDPSGRHYEQYF.